This note documents a single T cell receptor beta chain sequence. The data were obtained in a study of T-cell reconstitution after alpha-beta-depleted transplantation in children. V lost 3 bases and J lost 3, with 23 bases in between. This CDR3 has 17 residues. CDR1 is SQVTM and CDR2 is ANQGSEA in the germline V gene. Unique molecular identifiers were incorporated into the prepared TCRbeta library. TCRdb processed the PCR reads anew with MiXCR; each CDR3 protein has one entry. Of 150,000 to 200,000 distinct CDR3 sequences detected, just over 14% appear once; the ten largest clones hold around 13%. This chain connects TRBV29-1 to TRBJ1-2; D unclear. The sample in question was PBMCs from the stem cell graft donor, obtained from the stem cell graft. This clonotype was obtained from a human donor who donated a stem cell graft to a child with acute lymphoblastic leukemia. The DNA of the CDR3 is TGCAGCGTTGATGATTTCCAGGCCTCGAAAAACGACTATGGCTACACCTTC. It yields the protein CSVDDFQASKNDYGYTF.